Following are 5 T cell receptor beta chains from one sample sequenced in a study of OX40 agonist ivuxolimab in advanced cancers. The protocol was immunoSEQ multiplex PCR, while the TCRdb copy is restricted to in-frame clones and leaves out a portion. Of approximately 69,000 clones in the sample, just under 95% were seen once. The sequences come from CD4+ or CD8+ T cells sorted from blood, collected in a trial of the OX40 agonist ivuxolimab. The receptors were sampled from an adult with an advanced solid tumor such as melanoma, head and neck, liver or kidney cancer.

This clone was seen a single time. This sequence joins TRBV27 and TRBJ1-1; no definite D call. The CDR3 is 14 residues long. CDR1 MNHEY and CDR2 SMNVEV come from the germline V gene (reference sequence). The germline V and J ends were trimmed by 6 bases and 2 bases, with 13 bases remaining between them. In DNA, the CDR3 is TGTGCCAGCAGCCCACTCGGGTCAAACACTGAAGCTTTCTTT. Translated: CASSPLGSNTEAFF.

This CDR3 is CASSYDSMNTEAFF. The CDR3 DNA reads TGTGCCAGCAGTTACGACAGTATGAACACTGAAGCTTTCTTT. The chain carries TRBV6-5 and TRBJ1-1, with D tentatively TRBD1 (5 bases). Trimming removed 2 bases at V and 0 bases at J, with 7 bases between. The V gene's germline CDR1 is MNHEY and CDR2 SVGAGI. The CDR3 extends over 14 amino acids.

The rearrangement uses TRBV7-2 and TRBJ2-7, with a weak D call TRBD2 (6 bases). Per germline, CDR1 SGHTA and CDR2 FQGNSA. This CDR3 has 14 amino acids. Deletions cut 3 bases from V and 4 bases from J, with 13 bases between. The CDR3 region has the DNA TGTGCCAGCAGCTTGGAGGGAGGTTTGTACGAGCAGTACTTC. Translated, it gives CASSLEGGLYEQYF.

The rearrangement links TRBV4-1 to TRBJ1-1; D perhaps matches TRBD1 (5 bases). The CDR3 consists of 17 residues. Germline V CDR1 and CDR2: MGHRA, YSYEKL. Trimming removed 5 bases from V and 6 bases from J, with 25 bases in between. CDR3 nucleotides: TGCGCCAGCAGCTCCCAGGAAGGAGGTAGGGGTGTGGCTGAAGCTTTCTTT. Protein: CASSSQEGGRGVAEAFF.

Only one count was recorded for this clone. The chain uses TRBV9 and TRBJ2-7; D gene unclear. Trimming took 0 bases from V and 5 from J, leaving 3 bases between them. CDR1 is SGDLS, CDR2 YYNGEE, per germline. The CDR3 is 11 residues long. This CDR3 reads CASSVGHEQYF. The DNA of the CDR3 is TGTGCCAGCAGCGTAGGACACGAGCAGTACTTC.